This entry concerns a single T cell receptor (beta chain). The data were taken from a study of preoperative IRX-2 immunotherapy in early breast cancer. Clones were read by immunoSEQ multiplex PCR, and TCRdb kept only the in-frame ones, dropping some. The sample has 11,000 or so clones, 80% seen once. Documented treatment: preoperative locoregional IRX-2 cytokine immunotherapy. Preoperative locoregional IRX-2 cytokine immunotherapy was tested in the phase Ib source study. The sequenced sample was lymph node tissue, obtained before IRX-2 immunotherapy. This receptor was taken from a human donor with breast cancer.

CDR3 residues: CALAGNLNTGELFF. CDR3 sequence (DNA): TGTGCCCTGGCGGGGAACCTGAACACCGGGGAGCTGTTTTTT. The chain joins TRBV19 to TRBJ2-2; possibly TRBD2 for D (6 bases). V shed 11 bases and J shed 1 base, with 14 bases lying between them. The CDR3 contains 14 residues. Germline V gene lookup returns CDR1 LNHDA and CDR2 SQIVND (reference sequence).